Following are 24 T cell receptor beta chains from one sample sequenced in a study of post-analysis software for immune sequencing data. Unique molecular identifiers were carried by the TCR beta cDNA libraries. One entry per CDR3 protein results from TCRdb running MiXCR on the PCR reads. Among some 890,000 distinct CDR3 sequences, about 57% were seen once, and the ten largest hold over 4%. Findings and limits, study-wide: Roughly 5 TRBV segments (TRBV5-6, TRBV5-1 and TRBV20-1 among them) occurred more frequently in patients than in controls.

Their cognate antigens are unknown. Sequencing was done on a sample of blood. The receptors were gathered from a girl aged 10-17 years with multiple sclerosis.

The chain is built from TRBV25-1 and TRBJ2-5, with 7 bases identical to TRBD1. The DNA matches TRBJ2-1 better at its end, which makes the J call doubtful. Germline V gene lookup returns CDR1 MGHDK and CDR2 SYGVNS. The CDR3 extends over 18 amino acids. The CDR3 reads CASSEWAGGPSSQETQFF. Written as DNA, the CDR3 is TGTGCCAGCAGTGAATGGGCAGGGGGTCCCTCATCTCAAGAGACCCAGTTCTTC.

The CDR3 DNA follows: TGTGCCAGCAGGGGTGGCTCGGACATTCAGTACTTC. Translated: CASRGGSDIQYF. The chain recombines TRBV6-5 with TRBJ2-4; unclear D gene. This CDR3 spans 12 amino acids. V gave up 6 bases and J gave up 8 bases, with 11 bases separating them. From germline, CDR1 is MNHEY and CDR2 SVGAGI.

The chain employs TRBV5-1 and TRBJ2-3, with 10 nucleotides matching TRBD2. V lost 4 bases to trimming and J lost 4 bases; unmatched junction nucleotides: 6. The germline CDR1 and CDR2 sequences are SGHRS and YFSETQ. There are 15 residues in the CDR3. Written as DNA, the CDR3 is TGCGCCAGCAGCCCTAGCGGGAGCGGGGCAGATACGCAGTATTTT. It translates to CASSPSGSGADTQYF.

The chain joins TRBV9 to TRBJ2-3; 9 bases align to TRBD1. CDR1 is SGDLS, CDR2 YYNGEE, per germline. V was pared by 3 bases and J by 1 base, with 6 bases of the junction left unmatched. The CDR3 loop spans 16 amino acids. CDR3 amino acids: CASSAGQGWGTDTQYF. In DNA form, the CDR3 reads TGTGCCAGCAGCGCGGGACAGGGTTGGGGCACAGATACGCAGTATTTT.

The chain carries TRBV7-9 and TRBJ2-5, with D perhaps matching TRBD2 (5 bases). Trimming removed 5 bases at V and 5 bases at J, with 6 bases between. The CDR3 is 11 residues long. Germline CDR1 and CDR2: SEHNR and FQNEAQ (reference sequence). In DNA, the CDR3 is TGTGCCAGCAGCCGGGATGAGACCCAGTACTTC. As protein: CASSRDETQYF. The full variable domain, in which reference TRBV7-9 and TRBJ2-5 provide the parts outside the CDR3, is DTGVSQNPRHKITKRGQNVTFRCDPISEHNRLYWYRQTLGQGPEFLTYFQNEAQLEKSRLLSDRFSAERPKGSFSTLEIQRTEQGDSAMYLCASSRDETQYFGPGTRLLVL.

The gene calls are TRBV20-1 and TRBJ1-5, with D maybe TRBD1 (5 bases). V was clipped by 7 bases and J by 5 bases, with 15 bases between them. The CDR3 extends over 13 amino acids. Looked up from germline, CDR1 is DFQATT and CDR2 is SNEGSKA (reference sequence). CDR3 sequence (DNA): TGCAGTGTCCCAAGCCGGGGGGATCAGCCCCAGCATTTT. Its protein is CSVPSRGDQPQHF.

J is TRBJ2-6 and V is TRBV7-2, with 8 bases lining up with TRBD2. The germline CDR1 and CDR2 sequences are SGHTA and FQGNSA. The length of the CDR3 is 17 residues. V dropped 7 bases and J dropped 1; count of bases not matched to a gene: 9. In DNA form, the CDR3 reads TGTGCCAGCATCCAGACTAGCGCTCATTCTGGGGCCAACGTCCTGACTTTC. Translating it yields CASIQTSAHSGANVLTF. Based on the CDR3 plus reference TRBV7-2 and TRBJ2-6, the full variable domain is GAGVSQSPSNKVTEKGKDVELRCDPISGHTALYWYRQSLGQGLEFLIYFQGNSAPDKSGLPSDRFSAERTGGSVSTLTIQRTQQEDSAVYLCASIQTSAHSGANVLTFGAGSRLTVL.

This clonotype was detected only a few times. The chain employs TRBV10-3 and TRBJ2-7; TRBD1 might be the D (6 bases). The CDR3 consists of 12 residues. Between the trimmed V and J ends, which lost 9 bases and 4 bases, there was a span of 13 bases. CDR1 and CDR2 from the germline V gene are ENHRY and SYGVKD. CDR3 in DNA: TGTGCCATATCACAGGGCTCATACGAGCAGTACTTC. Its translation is CAISQGSYEQYF.

The CDR3 here is CSATGQQIGTDTQYF. The CDR3 DNA is TGCAGTGCTACGGGACAGCAGATCGGCACAGATACGCAGTATTTT. V and J are TRBV20-1 and TRBJ2-3; 7 nucleotides align to TRBD1. Germline V gives CDR1 DFQATT, CDR2 SNEGSKA (reference sequence). Trimming removed 4 bases from V and 1 base from J; junction bases left unmatched: 8. The CDR3 has 15 residues.

The CDR3 loop reads CSVEHTDTQYF. The CDR3 nucleotides read TGCAGCGTTGAACACACAGATACGCAGTATTTT. V and J are TRBV29-1 and TRBJ2-3; the D is unclear. CDR1 is SQVTM and CDR2 is ANQGSEA in the germline V gene. The CDR3 is 11 residues long. The germline V and J ends were trimmed by 2 bases and 2 bases, with 2 bases remaining between them.

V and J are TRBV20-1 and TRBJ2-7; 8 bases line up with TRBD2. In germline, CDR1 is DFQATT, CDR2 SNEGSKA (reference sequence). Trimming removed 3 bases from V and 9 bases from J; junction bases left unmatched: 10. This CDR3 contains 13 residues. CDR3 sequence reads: CSARFSGALGQYF. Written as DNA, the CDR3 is TGCAGTGCTAGGTTTAGCGGGGCTTTGGGGCAGTACTTC.

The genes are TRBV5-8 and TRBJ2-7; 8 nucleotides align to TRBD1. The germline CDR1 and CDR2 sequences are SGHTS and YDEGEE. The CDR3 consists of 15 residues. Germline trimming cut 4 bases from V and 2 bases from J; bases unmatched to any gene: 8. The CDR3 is CASSRSDRAAYEQYF. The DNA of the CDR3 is TGTGCCAGCAGCAGGTCGGACAGGGCGGCCTACGAGCAGTACTTC.

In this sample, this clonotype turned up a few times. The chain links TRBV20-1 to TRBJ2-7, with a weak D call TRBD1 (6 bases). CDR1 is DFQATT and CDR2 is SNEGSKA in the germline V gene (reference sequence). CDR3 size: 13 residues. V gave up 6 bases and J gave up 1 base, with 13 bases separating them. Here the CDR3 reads CSALRDTSYEQYF. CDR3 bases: TGCAGTGCGCTCCGGGACACTTCCTACGAGCAGTACTTC.

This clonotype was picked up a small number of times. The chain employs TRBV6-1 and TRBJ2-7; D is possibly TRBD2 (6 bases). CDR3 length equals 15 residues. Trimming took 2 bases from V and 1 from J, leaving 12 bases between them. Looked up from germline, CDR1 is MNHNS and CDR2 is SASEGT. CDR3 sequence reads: CASSEPGVSSYEQYF. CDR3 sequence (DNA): TGTGCCAGCAGTGAACCGGGGGTGAGTTCCTACGAGCAGTACTTC.

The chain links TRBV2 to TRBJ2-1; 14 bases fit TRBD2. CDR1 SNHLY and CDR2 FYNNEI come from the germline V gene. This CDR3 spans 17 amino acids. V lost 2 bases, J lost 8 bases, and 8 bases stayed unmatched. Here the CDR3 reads CASSELGTSGSGDEQFF. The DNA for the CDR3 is TGTGCCAGCAGTGAATTGGGGACTAGCGGGAGTGGTGATGAGCAGTTCTTC.

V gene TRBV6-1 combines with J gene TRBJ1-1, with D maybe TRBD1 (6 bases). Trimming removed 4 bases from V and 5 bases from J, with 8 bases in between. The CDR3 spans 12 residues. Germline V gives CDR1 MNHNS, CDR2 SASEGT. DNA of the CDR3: TGTGCCAGCAGTGCCAGGGGAACTGAAGCTTTCTTT. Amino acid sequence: CASSARGTEAFF.

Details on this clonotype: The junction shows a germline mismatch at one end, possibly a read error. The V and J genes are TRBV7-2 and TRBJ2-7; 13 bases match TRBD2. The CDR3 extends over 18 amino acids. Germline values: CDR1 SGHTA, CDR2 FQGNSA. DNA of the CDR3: TGTGCCAGCAGCTTAGGACTAGCGGGGGGCGCAAACTCCTGCGAGCAGTACTTC. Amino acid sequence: CASSLGLAGGANSCEQYF.

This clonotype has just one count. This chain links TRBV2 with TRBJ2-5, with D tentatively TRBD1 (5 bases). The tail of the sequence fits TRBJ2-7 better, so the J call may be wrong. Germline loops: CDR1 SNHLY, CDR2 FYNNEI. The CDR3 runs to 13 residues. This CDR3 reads CASTSDMNYEQYF. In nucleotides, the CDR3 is TGTGCCAGCACTTCGGACATGAACTACGAGCAGTACTTC.

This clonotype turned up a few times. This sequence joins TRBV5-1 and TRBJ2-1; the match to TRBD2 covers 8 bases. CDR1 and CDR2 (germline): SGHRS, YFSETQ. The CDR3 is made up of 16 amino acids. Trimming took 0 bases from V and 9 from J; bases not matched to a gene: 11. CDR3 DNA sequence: TGCGCCAGCAGCTTGGGGGCCAGCGGGAGTGGTAGTGAGCAGTTCTTC. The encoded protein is CASSLGASGSGSEQFF. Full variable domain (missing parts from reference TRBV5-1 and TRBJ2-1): KAGVTQTPRYLIKTRGQQVTLSCSPISGHRSVSWYQQTPGQGLQFLFEYFSETQRNKGNFPGRFSGRQFSNSRSEMNVSTLELGDSALYLCASSLGASGSGSEQFFGPGTRLTVL.

CDR3 sequence: CASSFLGMQETQYF. CDR3 nucleotide sequence: TGTGCCAGCAGTTTTCTGGGTATGCAAGAGACCCAGTACTTC. The V gene is TRBV27, the J gene TRBJ2-5; D is unclear. Germline assignment: CDR1 MNHEY and CDR2 SMNVEV (reference sequence). The CDR3 spans 14 residues. Trimming took off 3 bases at V and 2 bases at J, with 10 bases between the two ends.

The CDR3: CASSRTSGSGADTQYF. CDR3 coding DNA: TGTGCCAGCAGCCGGACTAGCGGGAGTGGGGCAGATACGCAGTATTTT. The chain has TRBV3-1 and TRBJ2-3, with TRBD2 matching over 13 bases. This CDR3 region has 16 residues. J was trimmed by 4 bases and V by 4 bases; bases with no gene match: 5. Germline V gene data show CDR1 as LGHDT and CDR2 as YNNKEL (reference sequence).

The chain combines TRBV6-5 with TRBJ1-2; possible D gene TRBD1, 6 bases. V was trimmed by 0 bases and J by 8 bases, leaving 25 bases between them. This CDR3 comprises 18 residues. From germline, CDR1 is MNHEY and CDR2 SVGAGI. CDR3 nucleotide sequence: TGTGCCAGCAGTTACTCGAGTCCCTGGGGAAACAGGGTGGGCGGCTACACCTTC. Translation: CASSYSSPWGNRVGGYTF.

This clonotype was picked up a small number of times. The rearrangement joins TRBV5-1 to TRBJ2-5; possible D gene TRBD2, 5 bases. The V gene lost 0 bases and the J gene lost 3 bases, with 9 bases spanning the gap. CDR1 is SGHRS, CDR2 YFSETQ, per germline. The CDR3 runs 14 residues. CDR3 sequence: CASSLAAREETQYF. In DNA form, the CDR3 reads TGCGCCAGCAGCTTGGCCGCGCGGGAAGAGACCCAGTACTTC.

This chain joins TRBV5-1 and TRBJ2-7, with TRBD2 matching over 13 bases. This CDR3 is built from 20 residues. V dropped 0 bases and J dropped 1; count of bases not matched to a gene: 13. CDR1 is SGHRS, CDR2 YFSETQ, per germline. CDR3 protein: CASSLAWDSGLAGVSYEQYF. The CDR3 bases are TGCGCCAGCAGCTTGGCCTGGGACAGCGGACTAGCGGGAGTGTCCTACGAGCAGTACTTC.